This entry lists 16 T cell receptor beta chains sequenced from one sample in a study of cytomegalovirus exposure and HLA in healthy donors. Primers for the PCR totalled 60 Vbeta and 13 Jbeta. Generated by immunoSEQ multiplex PCR, the TCRdb table keeps only in-frame clones and is missing some. The data show approximately 120,000 clones, over 60% seen once. The sequenced sample was PBMCs. The receptors here all came from a man in his 60s in good health and CMV-seropositive.

The J gene is TRBJ2-7, the V gene TRBV9, with 10 bases aligning to TRBD1. The length of the CDR3 is 14 residues. Germline V gene data show CDR1 as SGDLS and CDR2 as YYNGEE. J was trimmed by 4 bases and V by 2 bases; bases with no gene match: 3. This chain's CDR3 is CASSVGTGDYEQYF. The CDR3 region has the DNA TGTGCCAGCAGCGTGGGGACAGGGGATTACGAGCAGTACTTC.

The V and J genes are TRBV9 and TRBJ2-3; D may be TRBD2 (6 bases). The CDR3 spans 15 residues. CDR1 is SGDLS and CDR2 is YYNGEE in the germline V gene. With 4 bases removed from V and 6 bases from J, the gap between germline ends came to 18 bases. In DNA, the CDR3 is TGTGCCAGCAGCTTCCAACGACGGGACTTGGATACGCAGTATTTT. The encoded protein is CASSFQRRDLDTQYF.

This chain joins TRBV2 and TRBJ1-2; D remains unclear. CDR3 size: 13 residues. Trimming pared 4 bases from V and 2 bases from J, leaving 8 bases between. Germline CDR1 reads SNHLY; CDR2 reads FYNNEI. The CDR3 reads CASSAQKNYGYTF. DNA of the CDR3: TGTGCCAGCAGTGCCCAGAAGAACTATGGCTACACCTTC.

This rearrangement joins TRBV7-2 to TRBJ2-3, with D possibly being TRBD1 (6 bases). The germline V gene has CDR1 SGHTA and CDR2 FQGNSA. The CDR3 consists of 13 residues. The V gene lost 4 bases and the J gene lost 2 bases, with 7 bases spanning the gap. Here the CDR3 reads CASSWGHTDTQYF. CDR3 nucleotides: TGTGCCAGCAGCTGGGGGCACACAGATACGCAGTATTTT.

The V and J genes are TRBV6-6 and TRBJ1-2, with D perhaps matching TRBD1 (5 bases). V was cut by 2 bases and J by 8 bases, with 9 bases left in between. The CDR3 runs 12 residues. Germline loops: CDR1 MNHNY, CDR2 SVGAGI (reference sequence). The CDR3 nucleotides are TGTGCCAGCAGTTACAGCCAGGGAGGCTACACCTTC. Amino acid sequence: CASSYSQGGYTF.

The chain couples TRBV4-2 to TRBJ1-4; a possible D gene is TRBD1 (6 bases). The germline V gene encodes CDR1 LGHNA and CDR2 YNFKEQ. V lost 7 bases and J lost 1, with 22 bases in between. This CDR3 region has 18 residues. The CDR3 DNA sequence: TGTGCCAGCACTTACTTCAGGGGTACCGGCAAAACTAATGAAAAACTGTTTTTT. It specifies CASTYFRGTGKTNEKLFF.

The chain couples TRBV18 to TRBJ1-1, with a tentative D call TRBD1 (5 bases). From germline, CDR1 is KGHSH and CDR2 LQKENI. The V and J ends lost 4 bases and 2 bases respectively, with 8 bases between them. The CDR3 runs to 13 residues. The CDR3 region is CASSQTDNTEAFF. The CDR3 coding sequence is TGTGCCAGCTCACAGACAGATAACACTGAAGCTTTCTTT.

The V and J genes are TRBV28 and TRBJ2-7; a possible D gene is TRBD1 (6 bases). The CDR3 contains 14 residues. Trimming removed 3 bases at V and 3 bases at J, with 12 bases between. Germline V lookup: CDR1 MDHEN, CDR2 SYDVKM. The CDR3 sequence is CASSFWAGDYEQYF. In DNA form, the CDR3 reads TGTGCCAGCAGTTTTTGGGCAGGGGACTACGAGCAGTACTTC.

This clone is a singleton in its sample. The chain uses TRBV4-1 and TRBJ2-7, with 11 bases identical to TRBD2. J lost 0 bases, V lost 0 bases, and 7 bases had no gene match. Germline V gene data show CDR1 as MGHRA and CDR2 as YSYEKL. The CDR3 runs to 18 residues. Here the CDR3 DNA reads TGCGCCAGCAGCCAAGACCTAGCGGGGGGTCCCTCCTCCTACGAGCAGTACTTC. It specifies CASSQDLAGGPSSYEQYF.

The V gene is TRBV5-1, the J gene TRBJ2-5; TRBD2 is a possible D gene (6 bases). Germline CDR1 is SGHRS and CDR2 is YFSETQ. The length of the CDR3 is 15 residues. Trimming stripped 3 bases from V and 5 bases from J, with 17 bases between. CDR3 amino acids: CASSYSRGAGETQYF. The CDR3 DNA sequence: TGCGCCAGCAGCTATTCTCGCGGGGCGGGGGAGACCCAGTACTTC.

This clone was recorded a few times. The genes are TRBV6-6 and TRBJ1-4; D is unresolved. This CDR3 spans 15 amino acids. Germline values: CDR1 MNHNY, CDR2 SVGAGI (reference sequence). V was trimmed by 2 bases and J by 6 bases, leaving 13 bases between them. CDR3 sequence (DNA): TGTGCCAGCAGTTACAGTAGAGGCACGTATGAAAAACTGTTTTTT. Translation gives CASSYSRGTYEKLFF.

The V gene is TRBV9, the J gene TRBJ2-3, with D possibly matching TRBD2 (7 bases). The CDR3 covers 20 residues. CDR1 is SGDLS and CDR2 is YYNGEE in the germline V gene. The V end lost 4 bases, the J end lost 0 bases, and 27 bases lay between the germline ends. CDR3: CASSLRTGAGVRSSTDTQYF. In DNA form, the CDR3 reads TGTGCCAGCAGCCTCCGGACGGGGGCGGGGGTCCGTTCTAGCACAGATACGCAGTATTTT.

CDR3 loop: CASSLASNTEAFF. Written as DNA, the CDR3 is TGCGCCAGCAGCTTGGCCTCGAACACTGAAGCTTTCTTT. The V call is TRBV5-1, the J call TRBJ1-1; D call uncertain. Trimming removed 0 bases at V and 1 base at J, with 4 bases between. The CDR3 consists of 13 residues. The germline V gene encodes CDR1 SGHRS and CDR2 YFSETQ. The whole variable domain, remainder taken from reference TRBV5-1 and TRBJ1-1, is KAGVTQTPRYLIKTRGQQVTLSCSPISGHRSVSWYQQTPGQGLQFLFEYFSETQRNKGNFPGRFSGRQFSNSRSEMNVSTLELGDSALYLCASSLASNTEAFFGQGTRLTVV.

The chain joins TRBV6-6 to TRBJ1-2, with TRBD1 matching over 9 bases. After removal of 6 bases from V and 8 bases from J, the junction contained 7 bases not matched to a gene. The CDR3 has 13 residues. Germline values: CDR1 MNHNY, CDR2 SVGAGI (reference sequence). CDR3 protein: CASRETGGDGYTF. The CDR3 DNA is TGTGCCAGCAGGGAGACAGGGGGAGACGGCTACACCTTC.

The chain carries TRBV19 and TRBJ2-2, with D maybe TRBD1 (6 bases). Germline V lookup: CDR1 LNHDA, CDR2 SQIVND (reference sequence). Trimming took off 5 bases at V and 7 bases at J, with 14 bases between the two ends. This CDR3 region has 14 residues. The CDR3 DNA is TGTGCCAGTAGTGTGGGACAAGGGGGCGGGGAGCTGTTTTTT. Translation: CASSVGQGGGELFF.

This chain uses TRBV4-2 with TRBJ2-2; 10 nucleotides agree with TRBD2. Germline trimming cut 0 bases from V and 2 bases from J; bases unmatched to any gene: 6. CDR3 length: 18 amino acids. The germline gives CDR1 LGHNA, CDR2 YNFKEQ. The CDR3 nucleotides are TGTGCCAGCAGCCAAGACCCAGCGGGGGGGCCAAACACCGGGGAGCTGTTTTTT. Amino acid sequence: CASSQDPAGGPNTGELFF.